The clone carrying this T cell receptor (beta chain) showed up just once. The data belong to a study of blood T cell repertoires in COVID-19. At the level of the study: Material from acute and convalescent COVID-19 was sourced from the United States, Italy and Spain. T cells, B-cell-depleted T cells, or PBMCs provided the cDNA or gDNA that served as material.

Germline V CDR1 and CDR2: SGHTA, FQGNSA. V dropped 7 bases and J dropped 1; count of bases not matched to a gene: 6. The CDR3 runs 15 residues. Source study methods: From reference gene primer amplification, estimates of nucleated cell counts were derived. Using immunoSEQ multiplex PCR, the repertoire was profiled, and TCRdb retains in-frame clones only, with some absent. V and J calls and clone size are those listed in that table; D and trimming were worked out from the DNA. The data contain roughly 240,000 clones, 85% to 90% of them singletons. The chain recombines TRBV7-2 with TRBJ2-2, with TRBD2 matching over 7 bases. Sequenced material: peripheral blood. The sequence was obtained from a man younger than 30 with active or convalescent COVID-19. The CDR3 reads CASTPTSRNTGELFF. In DNA, the CDR3 is TGTGCCAGCACACCGACTAGCAGGAACACCGGGGAGCTGTTTTTT.